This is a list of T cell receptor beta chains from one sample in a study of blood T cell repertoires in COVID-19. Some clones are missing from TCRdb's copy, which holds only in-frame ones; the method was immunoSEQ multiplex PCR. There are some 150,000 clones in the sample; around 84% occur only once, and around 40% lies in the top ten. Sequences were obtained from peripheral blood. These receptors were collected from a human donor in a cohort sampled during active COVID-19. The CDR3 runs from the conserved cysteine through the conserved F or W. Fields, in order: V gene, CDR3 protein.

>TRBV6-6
CASRRQGPGELFF
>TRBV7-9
CAGLAGTNTGELFF
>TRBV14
CASSPQGGPYEQYF
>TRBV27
CASSLRQGYGYIF
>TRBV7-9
CASSPRSGGAGDTQYF
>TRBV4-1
CASSLGTGTNTEAFF
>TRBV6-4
CASSDSSGRLGYTF
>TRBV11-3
CASSLEVLGTDTQYF
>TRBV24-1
CATSDLQGDEQYF
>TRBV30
CACPPASGRDTQYF
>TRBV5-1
CASSSFTGEAFF
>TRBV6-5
CASSPQGDQPQHF
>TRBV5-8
CASSSPGTF
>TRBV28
CASTSPGAGGTEAFF
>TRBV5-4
CASSLYRSSYEQYF
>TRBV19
CASSTTGNRYTF
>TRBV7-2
CASSVWGEAGNTIYF
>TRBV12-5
CASGLVYVSSYNSPLHF
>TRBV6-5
CASAGTENTGELFF
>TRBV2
CASSEQSSSYEQYF
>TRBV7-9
CASSRSSGSGETQYF
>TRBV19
CASSRGGAGANVLTF
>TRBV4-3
CASSQDPHRHPYTF
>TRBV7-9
CASSDFRGDSYEQYF
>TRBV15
CATSNRGRVGEKLFF
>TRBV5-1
CASSLGTGHGYTF
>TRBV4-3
CASSQDLAPYSNQPQHF
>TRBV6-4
CASSGGTGADNEKLFF
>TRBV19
CASSISAVRGLDQPQHF
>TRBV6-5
CATQLTGEDTEAFF
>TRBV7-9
CASSLESPQLNEKLFF
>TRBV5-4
CASSPGTELYGYTF
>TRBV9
CASSPHYRGYEQYF
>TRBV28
CASSFRRTMNTEAFF
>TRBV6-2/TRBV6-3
CASSAVGQGYSPLHF
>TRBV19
CASSVGTAFYGYTF
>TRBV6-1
CASSELGGSNQPQHF
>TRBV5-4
CASSIKGQGNEKLFF
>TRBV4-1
CASSSTLDRETQYF
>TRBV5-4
CASSLERGGGAIDTQYF
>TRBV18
CASSPTGQGIATNEKLFF
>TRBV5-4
CASTGGPNTDTQYF
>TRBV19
CASSTPGVSTDTQYF
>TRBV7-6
CASSLGTGKGKLFF
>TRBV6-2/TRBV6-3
CASSYGQGAREQYF
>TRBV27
CASSFRGTEAFF
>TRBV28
CAARGPTNEKLFF
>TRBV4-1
CASSQDLGHPEYTDTQYF
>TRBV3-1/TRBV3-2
CASSQVRGNYGYTF